This is a list of T cell receptor beta chains from one sample in a study of Ad26.COV2.S vaccination and SARS-CoV-2 variants. Repertoires were generated with immunoSEQ multiplex PCR, while TCRdb's copy carries only in-frame clones and drops some. The data show around 300,000 clones, roughly nine tenths seen once. The sequencing here drew on peripheral blood, taken in a trial of Ad26.COV2.S vaccine versus placebo. These receptors all stem from a person aged 18 to 65 who received the Ad26.COV2.S COVID-19 vaccine or a placebo. Both conserved end residues are part of each CDR3. The D gene is left open where the match is weak. Some rows mark clone size as missing; the rest say once, few, many or name a class of expanded clone.

D gene: -; V gene: TRBV20-1; clone size: -; J gene: TRBJ2-7; CDR3 protein: CSASLQGYEQYF; CDR3 DNA: TGCAGTGCTAGTCTTCAAGGGTACGAGCAGTACTTC
D gene: -; V gene: TRBV5-6; clone size: -; J gene: TRBJ2-5; CDR3 protein: CASSLGGGVLETQYF; CDR3 DNA: TGTGCCAGCAGCTTGGGAGGGGGTGTTCTTGAGACCCAGTACTTC
D gene: TRBD2; V gene: TRBV5-6; clone size: -; J gene: TRBJ2-1; CDR3 protein: CASSFPGLGPAGDEQFF; CDR3 DNA: TGTGCCAGCAGCTTTCCGGGACTAGGCCCCGCGGGGGATGAGCAGTTCTTC
D gene: -; V gene: TRBV5-1; clone size: -; J gene: TRBJ1-1; CDR3 protein: CASSLEAVTEAFF; CDR3 DNA: TGCGCCAGCAGCTTGGAAGCAGTCACTGAAGCTTTCTTT
D gene: TRBD1; V gene: TRBV4-2; clone size: -; J gene: TRBJ1-1; CDR3 protein: CASSQGDRGIKAEAFF; CDR3 DNA: TGTGCCAGCAGCCAGGGGGACAGGGGTATCAAGGCTGAAGCTTTCTTT
D gene: -; V gene: TRBV20-1; clone size: -; J gene: TRBJ1-2; CDR3 protein: CKGSGLYGYTF; CDR3 DNA: TGCAAGGGAAGTGGACTCTATGGCTACACCTTC
D gene: TRBD1; V gene: TRBV28; clone size: once; J gene: TRBJ2-3; CDR3 protein: CASSRDRQRTDTQYF; CDR3 DNA: TGTGCCAGCAGCCGGGACAGACAACGCACAGATACGCAGTATTTT
D gene: -; V gene: TRBV19; clone size: -; J gene: TRBJ2-3; CDR3 protein: CATSLGRQTDTQYF; CDR3 DNA: TGTGCCACCTCCCTCGGGCGGCAGACAGATACGCAGTATTTT
D gene: -; V gene: TRBV7-2; clone size: -; J gene: TRBJ2-5; CDR3 protein: CASSSEVGETQYF; CDR3 DNA: TGTGCCAGCAGCTCCGAGGTGGGGGAGACCCAGTACTTC
D gene: TRBD1; V gene: TRBV4-1; clone size: few; J gene: TRBJ2-5; CDR3 protein: CASSQAGTGGETQYF; CDR3 DNA: TGCGCCAGCAGCCAAGCCGGGACAGGGGGGGAGACCCAGTACTTC
D gene: TRBD1; V gene: TRBV6-5; clone size: -; J gene: TRBJ1-2; CDR3 protein: CASSYSSGQGASYTF; CDR3 DNA: TGTGCCAGCAGTTACTCCTCGGGACAGGGAGCCAGCTACACCTTC
D gene: TRBD2; V gene: TRBV27; clone size: -; J gene: TRBJ2-7; CDR3 protein: CASSLSTSGYEQYF; CDR3 DNA: TGTGCCAGCAGTTTGTCGACTAGCGGCTACGAGCAGTACTTC
D gene: -; V gene: TRBV6-4; clone size: -; J gene: TRBJ2-1; CDR3 protein: CASSDSSLHNEQFF; CDR3 DNA: TGTGCCAGCAGTGACTCTTCTTTACACAATGAGCAGTTCTTC
D gene: -; V gene: TRBV6-5; clone size: -; J gene: TRBJ1-1; CDR3 protein: CASSYSGMNTEAFF; CDR3 DNA: TGTGCCAGCAGTTACTCGGGTATGAACACTGAAGCTTTCTTT
D gene: -; V gene: TRBV7-6; clone size: -; J gene: TRBJ1-1; CDR3 protein: CASSFNRDPGTEAFF; CDR3 DNA: TGTGCCAGCAGCTTTAACAGGGACCCGGGCACTGAAGCTTTCTTT
D gene: -; V gene: TRBV4-1; clone size: -; J gene: TRBJ1-5; CDR3 protein: CASSQDRAGEMPQHF; CDR3 DNA: TGCGCCAGCAGCCAAGATAGGGCAGGCGAAATGCCCCAGCATTTT
D gene: -; V gene: TRBV12-3/TRBV12-4; clone size: -; J gene: TRBJ1-2; CDR3 protein: CASSPQGYGYTF; CDR3 DNA: TGTGCCAGCAGTCCACAGGGATATGGCTACACCTTC
D gene: TRBD1; V gene: TRBV4-3; clone size: -; J gene: TRBJ2-1; CDR3 protein: CASSQDRRQGYNEQFF; CDR3 DNA: TGCGCCAGCAGCCAAGATAGGAGACAGGGCTACAATGAGCAGTTCTTC
D gene: -; V gene: TRBV5-4; clone size: -; J gene: TRBJ2-1; CDR3 protein: CASSLLRGGSYNEQFF; CDR3 DNA: TGTGCCAGCAGCTTGTTGAGGGGAGGCTCCTACAATGAGCAGTTCTTC
D gene: -; V gene: TRBV7-3; clone size: -; J gene: TRBJ2-6; CDR3 protein: CASSPNLGANVLTF; CDR3 DNA: TGTGCCAGCAGCCCAAATCTGGGGGCCAACGTCCTGACTTTC
D gene: -; V gene: TRBV2; clone size: -; J gene: TRBJ2-7; CDR3 protein: CASSEKGGPVLEQYF; CDR3 DNA: TGTGCCAGCAGTGAAAAGGGGGGCCCCGTCCTGGAGCAGTACTTC
D gene: -; V gene: TRBV29-1; clone size: -; J gene: TRBJ2-2; CDR3 protein: CSVESDRTTGELFF; CDR3 DNA: TGCAGCGTTGAATCGGACCGGACCACCGGGGAGCTGTTTTTT
D gene: -; V gene: TRBV2; clone size: -; J gene: TRBJ1-5; CDR3 protein: CASSESPGTSNQPQHF; CDR3 DNA: TGTGCCAGCAGTGAATCCCCCGGGACATCGAATCAGCCCCAGCATTTT
D gene: -; V gene: TRBV7-2; clone size: -; J gene: TRBJ1-1; CDR3 protein: CASSLDSMNTEAFF; CDR3 DNA: TGTGCCAGCAGCTTAGACAGCATGAACACTGAAGCTTTCTTT
D gene: TRBD1; V gene: TRBV28; clone size: -; J gene: TRBJ2-2; CDR3 protein: CASRAGQGNTGELFF; CDR3 DNA: TGTGCCAGCAGGGCGGGACAGGGAAACACCGGGGAGCTGTTTTTT
D gene: -; V gene: TRBV9; clone size: -; J gene: TRBJ1-2; CDR3 protein: CASSVGRASDYGYTF; CDR3 DNA: TGTGCCAGCAGCGTAGGCCGGGCGTCCGACTATGGCTACACCTTC
D gene: -; V gene: TRBV6-5; clone size: -; J gene: TRBJ1-2; CDR3 protein: CASSYSNLARGYGYTF; CDR3 DNA: TGTGCCAGCAGTTACTCGAATTTGGCCAGGGGTTATGGCTACACCTTC
D gene: -; V gene: TRBV18; clone size: -; J gene: TRBJ2-7; CDR3 protein: CASSLRGSQGEQYF; CDR3 DNA: TGTGCCAGCTCACTTAGGGGCTCGCAGGGCGAGCAGTACTTC
D gene: -; V gene: TRBV6-2/TRBV6-3; clone size: -; J gene: TRBJ1-5; CDR3 protein: CASSSNSVAQPQHF; CDR3 DNA: TGTGCCAGCAGTTCCAACTCGGTGGCTCAGCCCCAGCATTTT
D gene: -; V gene: TRBV18; clone size: few; J gene: TRBJ1-3; CDR3 protein: CASSPPSLEQRGNTIYF; CDR3 DNA: TGTGCCAGCTCACCACCTTCTCTAGAACAGCGAGGAAACACCATATATTTT
D gene: TRBD1; V gene: TRBV7-9; clone size: -; J gene: TRBJ1-1; CDR3 protein: CASSLATGRGTEAFF; CDR3 DNA: TGTGCCAGCAGCTTAGCGACAGGGAGGGGGACTGAAGCTTTCTTT
D gene: -; V gene: TRBV5-1; clone size: few; J gene: TRBJ1-1; CDR3 protein: CASSPGPNTEAFF; CDR3 DNA: TGCGCCAGCAGCCCCGGGCCGAACACTGAAGCTTTCTTT
D gene: -; V gene: TRBV19; clone size: -; J gene: TRBJ2-7; CDR3 protein: CASSRDHTYEQYF; CDR3 DNA: TGTGCCAGTAGTCGGGACCACACTTACGAGCAGTACTTC
D gene: -; V gene: TRBV30; clone size: -; J gene: TRBJ2-4; CDR3 protein: CAWSTGAKNIQYF; CDR3 DNA: TGTGCCTGGAGCACGGGAGCCAAAAACATTCAGTACTTC
D gene: TRBD1; V gene: TRBV6-5; clone size: few; J gene: TRBJ1-2; CDR3 protein: CASSPQGQVYGYTF; CDR3 DNA: TGTGCCAGCAGCCCACAGGGGCAAGTCTATGGCTACACCTTC
D gene: -; V gene: TRBV7-9; clone size: -; J gene: TRBJ1-1; CDR3 protein: CASSPQGGVTEAFF; CDR3 DNA: TGTGCCAGCAGCCCCCAGGGAGGGGTCACTGAAGCTTTCTTT
D gene: TRBD1; V gene: TRBV19; clone size: -; J gene: TRBJ1-2; CDR3 protein: CASSQHRTGAGYGYTF; CDR3 DNA: TGTGCCAGTAGTCAACATCGGACAGGGGCGGGCTATGGCTACACCTTC
D gene: -; V gene: TRBV7-2; clone size: -; J gene: TRBJ2-1; CDR3 protein: CASSLAGRGTYNEQFF; CDR3 DNA: TGTGCCAGCAGCTTAGCAGGGCGGGGCACATACAATGAGCAGTTCTTC
D gene: TRBD1; V gene: TRBV7-8; clone size: few; J gene: TRBJ1-2; CDR3 protein: CASSLGTGSLSNYGYTF; CDR3 DNA: TGTGCCAGCAGCTTGGGGACAGGGAGCTTATCTAACTATGGCTACACCTTC
D gene: TRBD2; V gene: TRBV29-1; clone size: -; J gene: TRBJ2-1; CDR3 protein: CSGGTSGLSYNEQFF; CDR3 DNA: TGCAGCGGGGGGACTAGCGGTCTCTCCTACAATGAGCAGTTCTTC
D gene: -; V gene: TRBV7-9; clone size: -; J gene: TRBJ1-6; CDR3 protein: CASSLSGESYNSPLHF; CDR3 DNA: TGTGCCAGCAGCTTATCAGGGGAATCCTATAATTCACCCCTCCACTTT
D gene: -; V gene: TRBV7-9; clone size: -; J gene: TRBJ2-1; CDR3 protein: CASSLDPHNEQFF; CDR3 DNA: TGTGCCAGCAGCTTAGACCCCCACAATGAGCAGTTCTTC
D gene: -; V gene: TRBV4-3; clone size: -; J gene: TRBJ1-1; CDR3 protein: CASSQVLYGNTEAFF; CDR3 DNA: TGCGCCAGCAGCCAAGTACTATATGGGAACACTGAAGCTTTCTTT
D gene: TRBD1; V gene: TRBV19; clone size: -; J gene: TRBJ2-1; CDR3 protein: CASKMDRSSYNEQFF; CDR3 DNA: TGTGCCAGTAAGATGGACAGGAGCTCCTACAATGAGCAGTTCTTC
D gene: -; V gene: TRBV7-2; clone size: once; J gene: TRBJ1-2; CDR3 protein: CASSEVTANYGYTF; CDR3 DNA: TGTGCCAGCAGCGAGGTGACAGCTAACTATGGCTACACCTTC
D gene: TRBD1; V gene: TRBV20-1; clone size: -; J gene: TRBJ1-2; CDR3 protein: CSAPGQDGYTF; CDR3 DNA: TGCAGTGCGCCGGGACAGGATGGCTACACCTTC
D gene: TRBD1; V gene: TRBV5-4; clone size: -; J gene: TRBJ2-7; CDR3 protein: CASNSDRVSGEQYF; CDR3 DNA: TGTGCCAGCAACTCGGACAGGGTCTCTGGTGAGCAGTACTTC
D gene: -; V gene: TRBV2; clone size: -; J gene: TRBJ1-4; CDR3 protein: CATADSATNEKLFF; CDR3 DNA: TGTGCCACCGCGGACAGTGCAACTAATGAAAAACTGTTTTTT
D gene: TRBD2; V gene: TRBV12-5; clone size: -; J gene: TRBJ2-1; CDR3 protein: CASGSQGSVRGAVRAINEQFF; CDR3 DNA: TGTGCTAGTGGTTCCCAGGGGTCAGTGCGGGGGGCCGTCAGGGCCATCAATGAGCAGTTCTTC
D gene: TRBD2; V gene: TRBV7-9; clone size: once; J gene: TRBJ2-5; CDR3 protein: CASTVAGGQETQYF; CDR3 DNA: TGTGCCAGCACCGTAGCGGGGGGACAAGAGACCCAGTACTTC
D gene: -; V gene: TRBV5-1; clone size: -; J gene: TRBJ1-1; CDR3 protein: CASSATRPLAEAFF; CDR3 DNA: TGCGCCAGCAGTGCGACACGGCCCTTAGCAGAAGCTTTCTTT
D gene: -; V gene: TRBV4-3; clone size: -; J gene: TRBJ1-6; CDR3 protein: CASSQEQGGGNSPLHF; CDR3 DNA: TGCGCCAGCAGCCAAGAACAGGGAGGTGGTAATTCACCCCTCCACTTT
D gene: -; V gene: TRBV7-2; clone size: -; J gene: TRBJ1-1; CDR3 protein: CASSFPKAPVTEAFF; CDR3 DNA: TGTGCCAGCAGCTTTCCTAAGGCCCCAGTCACTGAAGCTTTCTTT
D gene: -; V gene: TRBV18; clone size: -; J gene: TRBJ2-5; CDR3 protein: CASSPAIQETQYF; CDR3 DNA: TGTGCCAGCTCACCAGCAATACAAGAGACCCAGTACTTC
D gene: TRBD1; V gene: TRBV5-4; clone size: once; J gene: TRBJ2-2; CDR3 protein: CASSPGGNTGELFF; CDR3 DNA: TGTGCCAGCAGCCCAGGGGGGAACACCGGGGAGCTGTTTTTT